This T cell receptor beta chain was profiled in a study of early stage breast cancer tumors (dated by TCRdb to 2016 to 2017). Background for the entire study: Of the roughly 15 invasive breast tumors, around twelve were found to be estrogen receptor-positive, progesterone receptor-positive and HER2-negative. Of the roughly twelve ER+/PR+/HER2- tumors, eight were classified as invasive ductal carcinomas and four as invasive lobular carcinomas. A read coverage of roughly 10-fold per sample was achieved on average. The samples as a whole yielded 2 million to 3 million detected templates, corresponding to roughly 1 million unique clonotypes.

The germline V gene sets CDR1 to SGDLS and CDR2 to YYNGEE. A distance of 11 bases separates the germline ends of V and J, which lose 4 bases and 1 base respectively. From its cysteine to its phenylalanine, the CDR3 spans 14 amino acids. The retained sequence is limited to the CDR3, 42 bases, with the frame set at the first base. Two independent genomic DNA replicates were amplified for each sample, with approximately 0.5 ug used for blood and approximately 1.5 ug for tumor or normal breast. TCRB sequencing of genomic DNA was carried out with the ImmunoSeq Intro kit according to the manufacturer's instructions. The multiplex PCR ran for 30 to 35 cycles using proprietary primers and spike-in control sequences for absolute quantification. An 87-bp fragment spanning the CDR3 and flanking V and J genes was sequenced with single-end 150-bp reads. Seven samples, each with two replicates, were multiplexed per lane of an Illumina MiSeq using version 3.0 chemistry. The source study handled its data this way. Raw data were processed with the vendor's proprietary pipeline, and both replicates were merged into a single result per sample. Productive rearrangements sharing the V-gene family, CDR3 amino acid sequence and J-gene segment were defined as clonotypes. Clonality was calculated as 1 minus the normalized Shannon entropy (Pielou evenness) of TCRB abundances. T cell density was estimated as total templates divided by the number of input cells, with the number of input cells inferred from the DNA input amount. Total repertoire diversity and clonality were estimated with Recon using default parameters. A clonotype was considered tumor-enriched if its abundance in tumor exceeded 0.1% and was at least 32-fold higher than its abundance in normal breast. Sourced from immuneACCESS, this table was stored by TCRdb with only in-frame sequences that have V and J called. A share of the clones is absent; for the studies checked, an unresolved V gene accounts for under half, and the remainder has no known explanation. V and J calls plus clone size are reproduced from that table; the DNA served to infer D and trimming. A total of approximately 70,000 clones appear in this sample, around 80% of them only once. Of the sample, approximately 4.8% falls within the top ten clones.

This clone was observed a handful of times. There is no known antigen for this receptor. There are no base qualities to consult, and no much larger clone falls within one base. The study profiled bulk TCR beta-chain repertoires in matched peripheral blood, tumor and adjacent normal breast tissue taken from approximately 15 patients with early-stage breast cancer. Before surgery, roughly 4.5-11 mL of whole blood was collected in EDTA tubes and processed within 2 hours. Peripheral blood mononuclear cells were isolated by Ficoll-Paque centrifugation in SepMate-50 tubes. PBMCs were cryopreserved in roughly 90% FBS with around 10% DMSO in aliquots of 2 to 4 million cells and stored in liquid nitrogen. Genomic DNA was extracted with the Qiagen AllPrep DNA/RNA Mini kit. Overall study outcomes, separate from this receptor: Enriched TCRB sequences shared across patients were found to be mostly commonly generated sequences that were unlikely to play an important role in the tumor microenvironment. Greater similarity was observed between blood and normal breast repertoires than between blood and tumor repertoires, and tumor was distinguished from normal in most of the 16 patients when each tissue was compared with blood. Compared with adjacent normal breast tissue, tumors had about 2.5-fold higher T cell density and higher clonality. Sequencing bulk genomic DNA from unsorted cells could not capture chain pairing or functional markers like CD4, CD8 and FOXP3. Analysis by tumor subtype was prevented by the small cohort size.

The chain links TRBV9 with TRBJ2-5, with the D gene too uncertain to name. The origin of this receptor is a middle-aged person with breast cancer. Sequencing input: blood. The CDR3 protein sequence reads: CASSKQASQETQYF. The DNA sequence is given as TGTGCCAGCAGCAAGCAGGCTTCCCAAGAGACCCAGTACTTC.